This T cell receptor (beta chain) was profiled in a study of cytomegalovirus exposure and HLA in healthy donors. Overall study results and limits: With high specificity and sensitivity, the classifier reportedly diagnosed cytomegalovirus status.

PCR used 60 Vbeta primers and 13 Jbeta primers. Generated by immunoSEQ multiplex PCR, the TCRdb table keeps only in-frame clones and is missing some. This sample has 55,000 to 70,000 clones, with less than 85% found just once. Regarding this clone: What it binds is unknown.

This receptor was obtained from an older woman in good health and CMV-seropositive. Sequenced sample: PBMCs.

This CDR3 is CASSPSGGRLSYEQYF. The CDR3 region has the DNA TGTGCCAGCTCACCCTCCGGAGGCAGGCTTTCCTACGAGCAGTACTTC. The V and J genes are TRBV18 and TRBJ2-7, with a possible D match to TRBD2 (5 bases). The CDR3 totals 16 residues. Germline values: CDR1 KGHSH, CDR2 LQKENI. Trimming removed 3 bases from V and 1 base from J, with 16 bases in between.